The 5 T cell receptor beta chains given below trace back to one sample, sequenced in a study of T-cell reconstitution after alpha-beta-depleted transplantation in children. As it was prepared, the TCRbeta library received unique molecular identifiers. TCRdb processed the PCR reads anew with MiXCR; each CDR3 protein has one entry. Counted here are some 390,000 distinct CDR3 sequences, roughly 20% occurring once; the ten biggest clones make up 3.8%. The source material was PBMCs from the stem cell graft donor, sampled from the stem cell graft. Receptors were obtained from a human donor who donated a stem cell graft to a child with acute myeloid leukemia.

This clonotype was counted only a few times. J is TRBJ2-5 and V is TRBV15; D is undetermined. V lost 0 bases to trimming and J lost 2 bases, with 13 bases between them. CDR1 is LNHNV, CDR2 YYDKDF, per germline (reference sequence). This CDR3 contains 16 residues. The CDR3 here is CATSRDWSFRQETQYF. The CDR3 region has the DNA TGTGCCACCAGCAGAGATTGGAGTTTTCGGCAAGAGACCCAGTACTTC.

This clonotype was picked up many times. The chain couples TRBV30 to TRBJ2-6; D possibly corresponds to TRBD2 (5 bases). The V end lost 3 bases, the J end lost 0 bases, and 6 bases lay between the germline ends. CDR3 length: 14 amino acids. Germline V gives CDR1 GTSNPN, CDR2 SVGIG (reference sequence). The CDR3 spells CAWSEGSGANVLTF. The CDR3, as DNA: TGTGCCTGGAGCGAGGGCTCTGGGGCCAACGTCCTGACTTTC.

This clonotype was counted a few times. The chain couples TRBV5-1 to TRBJ2-3; D is ambiguous. V gave up 4 bases and J gave up 1 base, with 10 bases separating them. CDR1 is SGHRS and CDR2 is YFSETQ in the germline V gene. CDR3 size: 14 residues. CDR3 DNA sequence: TGCGCCAGCAGCCGACAAGAGGGCACAGATACGCAGTATTTT. It encodes CASSRQEGTDTQYF.

There are many counts of this clonotype. The V and J genes are TRBV11-2 and TRBJ2-3, with TRBD2 matching over 13 bases. Germline V gene data show CDR1 as SGHAT and CDR2 as FQNNGV. The CDR3 is made up of 18 amino acids. The junction had 11 bases not matched to a gene; V was cut back by 5 bases and J by 3 bases. The CDR3 sequence: CASSPRRTSGRGTDTQYF. The CDR3 bases are TGTGCCAGCAGCCCCAGACGGACTAGCGGGAGAGGAACAGATACGCAGTATTTT.

There are a few counts of this clonotype. The chain has TRBV5-1 and TRBJ2-5, with 11 bases that match TRBD2. CDR3 length: 15 residues. Trimming cost V 3 bases and J 3 bases; bases outside gene matches: 4. Per germline, CDR1 SGHRS and CDR2 YFSETQ. The CDR3 bases are TGCGCCAGCAGCTACGTAGCGGGAGGGGAAGAGACCCAGTACTTC. Its translation: CASSYVAGGEETQYF.